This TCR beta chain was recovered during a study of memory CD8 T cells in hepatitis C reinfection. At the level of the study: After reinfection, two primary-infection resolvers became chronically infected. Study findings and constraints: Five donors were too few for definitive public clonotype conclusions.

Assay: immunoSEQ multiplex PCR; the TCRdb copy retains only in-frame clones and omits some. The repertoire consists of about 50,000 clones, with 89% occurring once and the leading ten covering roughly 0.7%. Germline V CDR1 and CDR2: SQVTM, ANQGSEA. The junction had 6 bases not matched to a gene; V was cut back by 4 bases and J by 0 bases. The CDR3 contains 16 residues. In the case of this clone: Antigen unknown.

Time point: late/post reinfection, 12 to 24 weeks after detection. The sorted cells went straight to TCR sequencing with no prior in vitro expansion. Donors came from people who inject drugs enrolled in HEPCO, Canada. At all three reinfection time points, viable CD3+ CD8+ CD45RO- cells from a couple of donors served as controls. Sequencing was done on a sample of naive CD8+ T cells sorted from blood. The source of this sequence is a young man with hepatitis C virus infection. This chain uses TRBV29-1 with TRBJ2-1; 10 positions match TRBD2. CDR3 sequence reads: CSVAAGLASSYNEQFF. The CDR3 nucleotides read TGCAGCGTTGCCGCGGGACTAGCGTCCTCCTACAATGAGCAGTTCTTC.